Shown below are 11 T cell receptor beta chains from a single sample sequenced in a study of blood T cell repertoires in COVID-19. Method: immunoSEQ multiplex PCR; TCRdb's copy keeps in-frame clones and lacks some. The profile shows 84,000 or so clones, around 80% of them singletons. The sequencing sample was made of peripheral blood. The receptors were gathered from a woman of 80 years or more with acute or convalescent COVID-19.

About this clone: The identical CDR3 is also encoded by other nucleotide sequences in the sample. The chain has TRBV5-1 and TRBJ2-5, with 7 bases aligning to TRBD2. V shed 3 bases and J 1 base; nucleotides not matched to a gene: 3. The CDR3 covers 14 residues. Per germline, CDR1 SGHRS and CDR2 YFSETQ. In DNA form, the CDR3 reads TGCGCCAGCAGCTCCGGGACTACCCAAGAGACCCAGTACTTC. It specifies CASSSGTTQETQYF.

The chain combines TRBV5-5 with TRBJ1-3, with TRBD1 matching 7 bases. The CDR3 is 16 residues long. Unmatched junction bases numbered 9, after V lost 2 bases and J lost 4 bases. In germline, CDR1 is SGHKS, CDR2 YYEKEE (reference sequence). Here the CDR3 reads CASSLDRAMRGNTIYF. CDR3 bases: TGTGCCAGCAGCTTAGACAGGGCCATGCGGGGAAACACCATATATTTT.

Here the CDR3 reads CAISGQGSETQYF. CDR3 nucleotide sequence: TGTGCCATCAGTGGACAGGGGTCAGAGACCCAGTACTTC. The chain couples TRBV10-3 to TRBJ2-5, with 8 nucleotides matching TRBD1. The CDR3 contains 13 residues. V shed 4 bases, J shed 4 bases, and the junction held 2 bases outside the gene matches. CDR1 and CDR2 (germline): ENHRY, SYGVKD.

This chain connects TRBV19 to TRBJ2-3; a possible D gene is TRBD2 (5 bases). Deletions cut 7 bases from V and 6 bases from J, with 20 bases between. The CDR3 is 15 residues long. Germline lookup yields CDR1 LNHDA and CDR2 SQIVND (reference sequence). The CDR3 region has the DNA TGTGCCAGTACAGAGACCGACTCCACGGGGGATACGCAGTATTTT. Encoded protein: CASTETDSTGDTQYF.

This clone was found once. The J gene is TRBJ2-3, the V gene TRBV7-2, with D possibly matching TRBD2 (6 bases). V lost 1 base and J 4 bases, leaving 12 bases between the germline ends. Looked up from germline, CDR1 is SGHTA and CDR2 is FQGNSA. The CDR3 is 15 residues long. CDR3 amino acids: CASSLDSSAADTQYF. The CDR3 DNA sequence: TGTGCCAGCAGCTTAGACTCTAGCGCGGCAGATACGCAGTATTTT.

The CDR3 coding sequence is TGTGCCACCAGCAGAGACGGGGGGGAGGGTTCACCCCTCCACTTT. It encodes CATSRDGGEGSPLHF. The genes are TRBV15 and TRBJ1-6, with D possibly matching TRBD1 (5 bases). Per germline, CDR1 LNHNV and CDR2 YYDKDF (reference sequence). The CDR3 covers 15 residues. V was cut by 0 bases and J by 9 bases, with 12 bases left in between.

This rearrangement joins TRBV3-1 (or the pseudogene TRBV3-2) to TRBJ2-1, with D perhaps TRBD2 (6 bases). CDR3 size: 16 residues. The V gene lost 0 bases and the J gene lost 8 bases, with 17 bases spanning the gap. CDR1 is LGHDT, CDR2 YNNKEL, per germline (reference sequence). The CDR3 protein is CASSQDPERREDEQFF. The CDR3 DNA reads as TGTGCCAGCAGCCAAGATCCTGAGCGGAGGGAGGATGAGCAGTTCTTC.

The rearrangement joins TRBV5-1 to TRBJ2-1; TRBD2 matches 7 bases. V lost 0 bases, J lost 2 bases, and 2 bases stayed unmatched. Per germline, CDR1 SGHRS and CDR2 YFSETQ. The CDR3 is 15 residues long. The CDR3 DNA sequence: TGCGCCAGCAGCTTGGATCTAGCGGCCTACAATGAGCAGTTCTTC. Translation: CASSLDLAAYNEQFF.

This rearrangement joins TRBV28 to TRBJ1-2, with 10 bases fitting TRBD1. V gave up 2 bases and J gave up 6 bases; unmatched junction bases: 12. Germline V gene sequence: CDR1 MDHEN, CDR2 SYDVKM. The CDR3 spans 17 residues. In DNA form, the CDR3 reads TGTGCCAGCAGTTTAAGGCTGGACCGGGACAGGGGCGATGGCTACACCTTC. Protein: CASSLRLDRDRGDGYTF.

The V gene is TRBV4-2, the J gene TRBJ1-5; D is uncertain. Germline CDR1 is LGHNA and CDR2 is YNFKEQ. The V end lost 0 bases, the J end lost 5 bases, and 11 bases lay between the germline ends. The CDR3 has 15 amino acids. In nucleotides, the CDR3 is TGTGCCAGCAGCCAAGAAAGGACTCTATATCAGCCCCAGCATTTT. Translated: CASSQERTLYQPQHF.

The gene calls are TRBV29-1 and TRBJ1-2, with TRBD1 matching over 8 bases. With 6 bases clipped from V and 3 bases from J, the junction kept 3 bases outside the gene matches. Germline V gene data show CDR1 as SQVTM and CDR2 as ANQGSEA. This CDR3 has 12 residues. CDR3 in amino acids: CSVNRGDYGYTF. DNA for the CDR3: TGCAGCGTAAACAGGGGGGACTATGGCTACACCTTC.